This T cell receptor (beta chain) comes out of a study of identical twins. The study, taken as a whole, reports: Memory repertoires lacked the insertion deficit that abundant cord blood beta clonotypes showed. Conclusions rested on cross-sectional statistics rather than following the same donors.

Template switching supplied a universal primer site; unique molecular identifiers were carried on the cDNA. TCRdb processed the 5' RACE reads anew with MiXCR; each CDR3 protein has one entry. Among some 1,700,000 distinct CDR3 sequences listed, more than 30% were seen once. Every donor was a healthy Caucasian. CDR3 length equals 15 residues. On this clonotype itself: Its specificity is not known. A much bigger clone sits one base away, suggesting this may be a read error.

This TCR was recovered from a newborn girl in good health. Sequencing used cord blood. V gene TRBV12-3 or TRBV12-4 combines with J gene TRBJ2-1; maybe TRBD2 (6 bases). The J call is doubtful: the DNA matches TRBJ2-7 better. The CDR3 nucleotides read TGTGCCAGCAGGCTCGCGTCTAGCGCCTACAATGAGCAGTACTTC. Translation gives CASRLASSAYNEQYF.